The 23 T cell receptor beta chains in this list originate from one sample, sequenced in a study of vaccination effects on CD4 cells after COVID-19. Assay used: immunoSEQ multiplex PCR; TCRdb lists only in-frame clones, some missing. The table lists more than 60,000 clones, around 74% of them singletons, with about 2% in the top ten. These receptors lack a known antigen. It was after nine to ten days of culture that CD4+ T cells were isolated. Of the BNT162b2 and mRNA-1273 vaccines, participants received two doses of one or the other. Source: CD4+ T cells from PBMCs cultured without peptide, taken after COVID-19 vaccination. The receptors were sampled from a human donor who received a COVID-19 vaccine.

The V and J genes are TRBV18 and TRBJ2-7, with 9 nucleotides matching TRBD1. The CDR3 extends over 12 amino acids. Trimming removed 4 bases from V and 7 bases from J; junction bases left unmatched: 2. Germline V gives CDR1 KGHSH, CDR2 LQKENI. The CDR3, as DNA: TGTGCCAGCTCACTGACAGGGGGGGAGCAGTACGTC. Translation gives CASSLTGGEQYV.

The rearrangement links TRBV11-2 to TRBJ2-2; 7 nucleotides align to TRBD2. The CDR3 contains 16 residues. From germline, CDR1 is SGHAT and CDR2 FQNNGV. With 0 bases clipped from V and 3 bases from J, the junction kept 4 bases outside the gene matches. The CDR3 protein is CASSLDRGGDTGELFF. The CDR3 coding sequence is TGTGCCAGCAGCTTAGATCGCGGGGGAGACACCGGGGAGCTGTTTTTT.

This chain uses TRBV2 with TRBJ2-1; no clear D gene. Germline CDR1 reads SNHLY; CDR2 reads FYNNEI. Trimming took off 4 bases at V and 4 bases at J, with 5 bases between the two ends. CDR3 length equals 12 residues. The CDR3 loop is CASSAGYNEQFF. The CDR3 DNA is TGTGCCAGCAGTGCAGGATACAATGAGCAGTTCTTC.

The V call is TRBV11-2, the J call TRBJ2-7, with D possibly matching TRBD2 (5 bases). CDR1 is SGHAT and CDR2 is FQNNGV in the germline V gene. The V end was cut by 2 bases, the J end by 3 bases, with 11 bases between. The CDR3 totals 14 residues. Written as DNA, the CDR3 is TGTGCCAGCAGCTTAAGGAGCGGCCTCTACGAGCAGTACGTC. Its translation: CASSLRSGLYEQYV.

The gene calls are TRBV6-1 and TRBJ2-3; D gene unclear. The CDR3 runs 14 residues. Germline assignment: CDR1 MNHNS and CDR2 SASEGT. The V gene lost 1 base and the J gene lost 7 bases, with 12 bases spanning the gap. CDR3 residues: CASSEGSGGNTQYF. CDR3 DNA sequence: TGTGCCAGCAGTGAAGGTTCCGGTGGTAATACGCAGTATTTT.

The chain carries TRBV2 and TRBJ2-7; the D gene is possibly TRBD1 (6 bases). The V gene's germline CDR1 is SNHLY and CDR2 FYNNEI. The CDR3 is 15 amino acids. V lost 4 bases, J lost 0 bases, and 13 bases lay in between. The CDR3 DNA is TGTGCCAGCAGTGCCGACAGGACAAGCTCCTACGAGCAGTACGTC. Protein product: CASSADRTSSYEQYV.

This clone was counted between two and nine times. The chain joins TRBV12-3 or TRBV12-4 to TRBJ2-3; TRBD2 matches 8 bases. The CDR3 sequence is 13 residues long. Trimming cost V 4 bases and J 6 bases; bases outside gene matches: 3. The CDR3 coding sequence is TGTGCCAGCAGTTACTTAGCGGGGGATACGCAGTATTTT. This sequence encodes CASSYLAGDTQYF.

The chain is built from TRBV29-1 and TRBJ1-2, with unresolved D. V lost 6 bases, J lost 3 bases, and 11 bases lay in between. In germline, CDR1 is SQVTM, CDR2 ANQGSEA. This CDR3 is 12 amino acids long. CDR3 loop: CSVGRSYYGYTF. In DNA form, the CDR3 reads TGCAGCGTCGGACGGAGCTACTATGGCTACACCTTC.

The CDR3 nucleotides are TGTGCCAGCAGAAGTGCAGGGTTTAGCAATCAGCCCCAGCATTTT. This codes for CASRSAGFSNQPQHF. This sequence joins TRBV27 and TRBJ1-5; D is perhaps TRBD1 (5 bases). Trimming shortened V by 6 bases and J by 0 bases, and 12 bases separated the two germline ends. This CDR3 spans 15 amino acids. Germline-derived CDR1 and CDR2 are MNHEY and SMNVEV (reference sequence).

CDR3: CASSPSLLGHNTEAFF. DNA of the CDR3: TGTGCCAGCTCACCATCCCTACTTGGTCACAACACTGAAGCTTTCTTT. This sequence joins TRBV18 and TRBJ1-1; unclear D gene. Germline values: CDR1 KGHSH, CDR2 LQKENI. The V end was cut by 2 bases, the J end by 2 bases, with 15 bases between. CDR3 length equals 16 residues. Full variable domain (remainder filled in from reference TRBV18 and TRBJ1-1): NAGVMQNPRHLVRRRGQEARLRCSPMKGHSHVYWYRQLPEEGLKFMVYLQKENIIDESGMPKERFSAEFPKEGPSILRIQQVVRGDSAAYFCASSPSLLGHNTEAFFGQGTRLTVV.

The chain couples TRBV6-2 or TRBV6-3 to TRBJ1-6, with 9 positions matching TRBD1. Trimming took 0 bases from V and 9 from J; bases not matched to a gene: 6. Germline CDR1 is MNHEY and CDR2 is SVGEGT. CDR3 size: 16 residues. Written as DNA, the CDR3 is TGTGCCAGCAGTTACTCGAGCGGACAGGGGAGTTCACCCCTCCACTTT. Translated: CASSYSSGQGSSPLHF.

This chain links TRBV27 with TRBJ1-2, with 7 nucleotides matching TRBD1. The ends lost 0 bases at V and 7 bases at J; junction bases unmatched: 5. The CDR3 contains 14 residues. Germline CDR1 and CDR2: MNHEY and SMNVEV (reference sequence). The CDR3 bases are TGTGCCAGCAGTTTATCAGGGGGCGGCGGTGGCTACACCTTC. Amino acid sequence: CASSLSGGGGGYTF.

This chain joins TRBV2 and TRBJ2-7, with D tentatively TRBD1 (6 bases). Germline V lookup: CDR1 SNHLY, CDR2 FYNNEI. V dropped 3 bases and J dropped 5 bases, with 11 bases sitting between them. The CDR3 runs to 13 residues. The CDR3 is CASSDRGRDEQYV. The CDR3 coding sequence is TGTGCCAGCAGTGACAGGGGACGGGACGAGCAGTACGTC.

This clone turned up a few times. V usage is TRBV3-1 (or the pseudogene TRBV3-2) and J usage is TRBJ1-1; D is unclear. CDR1 LGHDT and CDR2 YNNKEL come from the germline V gene (reference sequence). V was trimmed by 1 base and J by 5 bases, leaving 17 bases between them. This CDR3 has 16 amino acids. The CDR3 sequence is CASSQGFARRGTEAFF. CDR3 sequence (DNA): TGTGCCAGCAGCCAAGGTTTCGCCCGAAGAGGGACTGAAGCTTTCTTT.

The chain recombines TRBV6-5 with TRBJ2-1; 8 bases align to TRBD2. This CDR3 is 16 amino acids long. Germline V gene data show CDR1 as MNHEY and CDR2 as SVGAGI. Trimming cost V 4 bases and J 2 bases; bases outside gene matches: 7. CDR3 bases: TGTGCCAGCAGTTCCATCAGCGGGGGACCCTACAATGAGCAGTTCTTC. Translating gives CASSSISGGPYNEQFF.

The V call is TRBV7-2, the J call TRBJ1-1; D call uncertain. Trimming took off 5 bases at V and 0 bases at J, with 7 bases between the two ends. The CDR3 is 13 residues long. Germline-derived CDR1 and CDR2 are SGHTA and FQGNSA. CDR3 residues: CASSQAVNTEAFF. The CDR3, as DNA: TGTGCCAGCAGCCAGGCGGTGAACACTGAAGCTTTCTTT.

V gene TRBV18 combines with J gene TRBJ2-2; D gene uncertain. The CDR3 runs to 14 residues. V was pared by 3 bases and J by 4 bases, with 9 bases between. Germline CDR1 and CDR2: KGHSH and LQKENI. The chain's CDR3 is CASSPWQSTGELFF. Here the CDR3 DNA reads TGTGCCAGCTCACCTTGGCAGTCCACCGGGGAGCTGTTTTTT.

This clone came up a few times. The chain employs TRBV5-1 and TRBJ1-5, with D maybe TRBD1 (5 bases). CDR3 length: 16 residues. In germline, CDR1 is SGHRS, CDR2 YFSETQ. V shed 2 bases and J shed 4 bases, with 16 bases lying between them. The CDR3 is CASSLGDSYLNQPQHF. The CDR3 DNA sequence: TGCGCCAGCAGCTTAGGGGACTCCTACCTTAATCAGCCCCAGCATTTT. Supplemented by reference TRBV5-1 and TRBJ1-5, the full variable domain reads KAGVTQTPRYLIKTRGQQVTLSCSPISGHRSVSWYQQTPGQGLQFLFEYFSETQRNKGNFPGRFSGRQFSNSRSEMNVSTLELGDSALYLCASSLGDSYLNQPQHFGDGTRLSIL.

This clone was seen just once. The chain combines TRBV18 with TRBJ2-5; 8 bases line up with TRBD1. With 2 bases clipped from V and 6 bases from J, the junction kept 5 bases outside the gene matches. Germline V CDR1 and CDR2: KGHSH, LQKENI. The CDR3 length is 14 residues. CDR3 bases: TGTGCCAGCTCACCATACGGACAGGGAAAGACCCAGTACTTC. Its translation is CASSPYGQGKTQYF.

CDR3 sequence reads: CASSSRGAVQETQYF. CDR3 DNA sequence: TGTGCCAGCAGTTCACGGGGGGCGGTACAAGAGACCCAGTACTTC. This chain links TRBV27 with TRBJ2-5; the D gene is possibly TRBD2 (7 bases). This CDR3 is built from 15 residues. The germline CDR1 and CDR2 sequences are MNHEY and SMNVEV (reference sequence). The ends were cut back, 4 bases at V and 2 bases at J, with 14 bases in the middle.

This sequence joins TRBV7-2 and TRBJ1-6; tentative D call: TRBD1 (6 bases). The germline V gene encodes CDR1 SGHTA and CDR2 FQGNSA. The CDR3 totals 16 residues. Trimming removed 4 bases from V and 6 bases from J, with 16 bases in between. The CDR3 loop reads CASSSRTAPLNSPLHF. The CDR3 DNA reads TGTGCCAGCAGCTCCCGGACAGCTCCCCTTAATTCACCCCTCCACTTT.

The chain is built from TRBV7-3 and TRBJ2-2, with D perhaps TRBD2 (7 bases). Looked up from germline, CDR1 is SGHTA and CDR2 is FQGTGA. The ends were cut back, 2 bases at V and 7 bases at J, with 17 bases in the middle. CDR3 size: 16 residues. CDR3 sequence (DNA): TGTGCCAGCAGCTTATGGGGGCGGGGGATTGGCGGGGAGCTGTTTTTT. Translated, it gives CASSLWGRGIGGELFF.

This clone was detected once. The J gene is TRBJ2-3, the V gene TRBV4-2; TRBD2 aligns across 12 bases. Germline V CDR1 and CDR2: LGHNA, YNFKEQ. This CDR3 comprises 17 residues. J was trimmed by 2 bases and V by 4 bases; bases with no gene match: 7. The CDR3 DNA sequence: TGTGCCAGCAGCCGCCGCTCTAGCGGGGGGGACACAGATACGCAGTATTTT. Amino acid sequence: CASSRRSSGGDTDTQYF.